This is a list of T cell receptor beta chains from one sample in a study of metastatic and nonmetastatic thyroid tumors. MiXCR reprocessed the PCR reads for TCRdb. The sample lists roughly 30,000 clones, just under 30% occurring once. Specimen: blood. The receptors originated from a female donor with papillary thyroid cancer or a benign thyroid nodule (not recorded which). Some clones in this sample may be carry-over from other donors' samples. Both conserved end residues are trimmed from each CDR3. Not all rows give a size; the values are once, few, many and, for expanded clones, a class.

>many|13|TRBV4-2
ASSQDADPNTEAF
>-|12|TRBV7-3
ASSPPGQGAEQY
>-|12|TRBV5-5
ASSLATGNQPQH
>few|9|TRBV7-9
VSSADGGYT
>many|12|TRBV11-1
ASSLRPSGETQY
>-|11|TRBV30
AWSVIQGLEAF
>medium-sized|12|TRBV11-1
ASSLAPQGSEQY
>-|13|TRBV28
ASSSTGSSYNEQF
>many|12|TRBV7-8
ASSLGREGNEQF
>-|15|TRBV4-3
ASSQSHRAGATDTQY
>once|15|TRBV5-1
ASSLVLGGGMNTEAF
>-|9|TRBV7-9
ASRSFYEQY
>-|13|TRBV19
ASSLDSTRSYEQY
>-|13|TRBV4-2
ASSQAGNSNQPQH
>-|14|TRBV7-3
ASSSTLLAGHNEQF
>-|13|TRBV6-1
ASGRQGAPREKLF
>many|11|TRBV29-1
SVERGSADTQY
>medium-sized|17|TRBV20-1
SARVGDRLSSSYNSPLH
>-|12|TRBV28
ASNPVGDTGELF
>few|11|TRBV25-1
ASSDTYSEAQY
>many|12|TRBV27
ASKASPNTGELF
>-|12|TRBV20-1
SAQGGSANYGYT
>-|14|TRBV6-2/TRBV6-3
ASSYSIVGQGAGYT
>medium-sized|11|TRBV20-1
SASNAGEDTQY
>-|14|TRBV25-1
ASSELTGTGREKLF
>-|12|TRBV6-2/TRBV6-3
ASSSQGPGEKLF
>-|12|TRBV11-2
ASSLEGFYNEQF
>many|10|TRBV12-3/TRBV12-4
ASKHRDEKLF
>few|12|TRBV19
ASSIAGGGQPQH
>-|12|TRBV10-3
AIGLDSFNYGYT
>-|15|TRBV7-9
ASSLTWQDRTGEKLF
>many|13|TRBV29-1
SVASGGGMAGELF
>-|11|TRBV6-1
ASSESGSEKLF
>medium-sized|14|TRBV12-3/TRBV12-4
ASSLVGGASYNEQF
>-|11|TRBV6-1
ASTSPRGTEAF
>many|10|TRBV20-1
SADRVAGTQY
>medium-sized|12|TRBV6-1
ASSLDADSIEQY